A single sample is the source of the 21 T cell receptor beta chains below, sequenced in a study of control samples from healthy donors and cancer patients. Sequencing used immunoSEQ multiplex PCR; TCRdb keeps in-frame clones, though not all of them. The sample holds 150,000 to 200,000 clones, roughly nine tenths seen once. The sequenced sample consisted of blood. These receptors were taken from a man aged 25-45 years in good health.

This chain uses TRBV11-2 with TRBJ1-2; tentatively, D is TRBD1 (5 bases). Germline V gene data show CDR1 as SGHAT and CDR2 as FQNNGV. Trimming removed 5 bases from V and 4 bases from J, with 14 bases in between. The CDR3 loop spans 14 amino acids. The CDR3 region has the DNA TGTGCCAGCAGCACCGGGACCTACGGCTATGGCTACACCTTC. The encoded protein is CASSTGTYGYGYTF.

In this sample, this clone turned up a few times. V usage is TRBV28 and J usage is TRBJ2-5; D is perhaps TRBD1 or TRBD2 (5 bases each). Germline CDR1 reads MDHEN; CDR2 reads SYDVKM. V dropped 8 bases and J dropped 5 bases, with 21 bases sitting between them. This CDR3 has 15 residues. The CDR3 coding sequence is TGTGCCAGCCGCAGCGCGGCCAGGGAGTTTGAGACCCAGTACTTC. Encoded protein: CASRSAAREFETQYF.

This chain connects TRBV28 to TRBJ2-3; D gene ambiguous. The CDR3 covers 14 residues. With 3 bases removed from V and 3 bases from J, the gap between germline ends came to 10 bases. From germline, CDR1 is MDHEN and CDR2 SYDVKM. The CDR3 region has the DNA TGTGCCAGCAGTTTTGTTTTGGGTACAGATACGCAGTATTTT. Protein sequence: CASSFVLGTDTQYF.

V usage is TRBV30 and J usage is TRBJ1-1; 8 bases map to TRBD1. The germline V gene has CDR1 GTSNPN and CDR2 SVGIG (reference sequence). This CDR3 is built from 12 residues. V gave up 3 bases and J gave up 6 bases; unmatched junction bases: 3. CDR3 region: CAWRGTGSEAFF. Written as DNA, the CDR3 is TGTGCCTGGAGGGGGACAGGCTCTGAAGCTTTCTTT.

On this clone itself: Other DNA sequences in this specimen translate into the identical CDR3. The chain combines TRBV6-2 or TRBV6-3 with TRBJ2-7; maybe TRBD1 (6 bases). This CDR3 is 12 amino acids long. Trimming shortened V by 6 bases and J by 2 bases, and 8 bases separated the two germline ends. CDR1 and CDR2 (germline): MNHEY, SVGEGT. In DNA form, the CDR3 reads TGTGCCAGCAGCAGGGGAACCTACGAGCAGTACTTC. As protein: CASSRGTYEQYF.

The CDR3 reads CASGKSAWGVDQPQHF. The CDR3 DNA is TGTGCCAGCGGGAAAAGCGCGTGGGGAGTAGATCAGCCCCAGCATTTT. The chain is built from TRBV2 and TRBJ1-5; no reliable D call. Trimming left V 8 bases short and J 5 bases short, with 22 bases between. Germline CDR1 reads SNHLY; CDR2 reads FYNNEI. The CDR3 sequence is 16 residues long.

V and J are TRBV4-2 and TRBJ2-1; 9 positions agree with TRBD2. CDR3 length: 16 residues. Germline V lookup: CDR1 LGHNA, CDR2 YNFKEQ. V dropped 0 bases and J dropped 3; count of bases not matched to a gene: 3. The CDR3 DNA reads as TGTGCCAGCAGCCAAGAGACTAGCGGCATCTACAATGAGCAGTTCTTC. Its translation: CASSQETSGIYNEQFF.

The V and J genes are TRBV7-2 and TRBJ2-5, with TRBD2 identical over 8 bases. The V and J ends lost 5 bases and 2 bases, in that order; junction bases with no gene match: 7. Looked up from germline, CDR1 is SGHTA and CDR2 is FQGNSA. The CDR3 runs 15 residues. DNA of the CDR3: TGTGCCAGCAGCGGGGGCGGGACTAGTCAAGAGACCCAGTACTTC. Translated, it gives CASSGGGTSQETQYF.

This rearrangement joins TRBV3-1 (or the pseudogene TRBV3-2) to TRBJ2-7; D gene uncertain. The CDR3 extends over 14 amino acids. Per germline, CDR1 LGHDT and CDR2 YNNKEL (reference sequence). Trimming took off 1 base at V and 2 bases at J, with 9 bases between the two ends. The CDR3: CASSQALVPYEQYF. As DNA, the CDR3 is TGTGCCAGCAGCCAAGCCCTAGTCCCCTACGAGCAGTACTTC.

The chain employs TRBV30 and TRBJ2-1, with 11 bases lining up with TRBD2. V gave up 0 bases and J gave up 10 bases; unmatched junction bases: 20. This CDR3 has 19 residues. The V gene's germline CDR1 is GTSNPN and CDR2 SVGIG (reference sequence). In nucleotides, the CDR3 is TGTGCCTGGAGTGTACTTCGGTTAGCGGGGGGGCCGAATCTTAGGGAGCAGTTCTTC. Translation gives CAWSVLRLAGGPNLREQFF.

V and J are TRBV6-2 or TRBV6-3 and TRBJ1-5; 10 nucleotides align to TRBD1. Per germline, CDR1 MNHEY and CDR2 SVGEGT. There are 15 residues in the CDR3. V gave up 5 bases and J gave up 3 bases; unmatched junction bases: 4. The DNA for the CDR3 is TGTGCCAGCAGTCCAGGGACAGGGGCCAATCAGCCCCAGCATTTT. Translating it yields CASSPGTGANQPQHF.

The V call is TRBV30, the J call TRBJ2-3; D tentatively fits TRBD1 or TRBD2 (5 bases each). The CDR3 runs 16 residues. CDR1 and CDR2 from the germline V gene are GTSNPN and SVGIG (reference sequence). Trimming stripped 3 bases from V and 1 base from J, with 17 bases between. The CDR3 coding sequence is TGTGCCTGGAGGGACCAGTCAGGGCGGGGCACAGATACGCAGTATTTT. Amino acid sequence: CAWRDQSGRGTDTQYF.

This chain joins TRBV5-1 and TRBJ2-5; unclear D gene. Germline lookup yields CDR1 SGHRS and CDR2 YFSETQ. CDR3 length: 13 amino acids. Trimming stripped 4 bases from V and 7 bases from J, with 14 bases between. The CDR3: CASSEPGRRTQYF. The CDR3 DNA follows: TGCGCCAGCAGCGAACCAGGCCGGCGGACCCAGTACTTC.

CDR3 coding DNA: TGCGCCAGCAGTCAATTGGGACCAGGAACAGCCTGTTGGAGGCCCCAGCATTTT. This translates into CASSQLGPGTACWRPQHF. The chain is built from TRBV23-1 and TRBJ1-5; TRBD1 might be the D (5 bases). TRBV23-1 is marked as an open reading frame, function uncertain. Deletions cut 1 base from V and 9 bases from J, with 25 bases between. The CDR3 contains 18 residues.

The J gene is TRBJ2-5, the V gene TRBV19; 11 bases agree with TRBD2. Trimming at V came to 6 bases and at J to 5 bases, leaving 11 bases not matched to a gene. This CDR3 spans 16 amino acids. Germline assignment: CDR1 LNHDA and CDR2 SQIVND (reference sequence). CDR3 region: CASRASGGTVWETQYF. The CDR3 DNA reads TGTGCCAGTAGGGCTAGCGGGGGGACAGTCTGGGAGACCCAGTACTTC.

This clone was found once. The rearrangement links TRBV20-1 to TRBJ1-6, with no clear D. The germline V gene encodes CDR1 DFQATT and CDR2 SNEGSKA (reference sequence). This CDR3 comprises 13 residues. Trimming removed 3 bases at V and 9 bases at J, with 12 bases between. The CDR3 loop is CSASPDLGSPLHF. DNA for the CDR3: TGCAGTGCTAGTCCGGACTTGGGTTCACCCCTCCACTTT.

This chain connects TRBV4-3 to TRBJ1-6; D not resolved. The ends were cut back, 0 bases at V and 9 bases at J, with 9 bases in the middle. Germline-derived CDR1 and CDR2 are LGHNA and YSLEER. The CDR3 spans 14 residues. CDR3 amino acids: CASSQDWPVSPLHF. The CDR3 nucleotides read TGCGCCAGCAGCCAAGATTGGCCGGTTTCACCCCTCCACTTT.

The chain carries TRBV9 and TRBJ1-1; a possible D gene is TRBD1 (6 bases). Between the trimmed V and J ends, which lost 3 bases and 5 bases, there was a span of 17 bases. In germline, CDR1 is SGDLS, CDR2 YYNGEE. The CDR3 has 15 amino acids. Written as DNA, the CDR3 is TGTGCCAGCAGCGCCGGACAGCTTAAAAAGACTGAAGCTTTCTTT. This translates into CASSAGQLKKTEAFF.

This rearrangement joins TRBV27 to TRBJ1-1, with D perhaps TRBD1 (5 bases). The ends were cut back, 4 bases at V and 5 bases at J, with 11 bases in the middle. The CDR3 contains 13 residues. The V gene's germline CDR1 is MNHEY and CDR2 SMNVEV (reference sequence). In DNA, the CDR3 is TGTGCCAGCAGTTGGGCTGGGGGGACTGAAGCTTTCTTT. Its protein is CASSWAGGTEAFF.

The chain employs TRBV30 and TRBJ1-5, with 10 bases lining up with TRBD1. Germline lookup yields CDR1 GTSNPN and CDR2 SVGIG (reference sequence). Trimming at V came to 2 bases and at J to 10 bases, leaving 20 bases not matched to a gene. CDR3 length equals 18 residues. The CDR3 DNA reads as TGTGCCTGGAGTCACCGACAGGGGGCCGACCTATTTAGGTACCCCCAGCATTTT. Protein product: CAWSHRQGADLFRYPQHF.

This clone was seen only once. The chain joins TRBV20-1 to TRBJ1-2; D not resolved. CDR1 is DFQATT and CDR2 is SNEGSKA in the germline V gene (reference sequence). The ends were cut back, 3 bases at V and 8 bases at J, with 13 bases in the middle. The CDR3 is 12 residues long. Here the CDR3 reads CSASYGFGGYTF. The CDR3, as DNA: TGCAGTGCTAGTTACGGGTTCGGCGGCTACACCTTC.